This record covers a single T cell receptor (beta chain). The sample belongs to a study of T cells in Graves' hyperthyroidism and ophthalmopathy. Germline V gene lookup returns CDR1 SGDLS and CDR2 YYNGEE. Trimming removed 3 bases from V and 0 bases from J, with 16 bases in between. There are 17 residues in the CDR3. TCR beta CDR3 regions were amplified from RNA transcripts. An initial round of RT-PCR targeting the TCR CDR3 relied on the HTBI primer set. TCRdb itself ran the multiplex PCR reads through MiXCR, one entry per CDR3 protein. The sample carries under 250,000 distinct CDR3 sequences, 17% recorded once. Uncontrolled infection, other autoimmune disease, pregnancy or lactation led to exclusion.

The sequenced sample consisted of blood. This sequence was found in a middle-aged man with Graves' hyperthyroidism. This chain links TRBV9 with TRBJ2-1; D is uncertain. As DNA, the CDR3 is TGTGCCAGCAGCGGACGCCCGGACGGCCGCTCCTACAATGAGCAGTTCTTC. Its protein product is CASSGRPDGRSYNEQFF.